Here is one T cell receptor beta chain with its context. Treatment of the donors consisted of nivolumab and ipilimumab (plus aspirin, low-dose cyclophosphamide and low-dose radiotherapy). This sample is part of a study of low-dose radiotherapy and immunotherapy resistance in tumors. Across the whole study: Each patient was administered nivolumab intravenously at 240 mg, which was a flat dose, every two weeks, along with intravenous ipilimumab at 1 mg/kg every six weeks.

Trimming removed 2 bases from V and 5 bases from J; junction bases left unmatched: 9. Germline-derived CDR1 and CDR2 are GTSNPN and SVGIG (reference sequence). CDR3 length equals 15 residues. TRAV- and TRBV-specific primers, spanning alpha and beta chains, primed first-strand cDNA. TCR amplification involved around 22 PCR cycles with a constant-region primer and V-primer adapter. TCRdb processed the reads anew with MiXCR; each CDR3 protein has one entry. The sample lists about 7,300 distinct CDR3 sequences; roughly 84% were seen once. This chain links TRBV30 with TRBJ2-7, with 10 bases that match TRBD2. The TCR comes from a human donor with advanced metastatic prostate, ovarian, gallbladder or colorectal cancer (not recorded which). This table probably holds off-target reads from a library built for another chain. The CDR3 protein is CAWSPASGGADEQYF. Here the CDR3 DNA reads TGTGCCTGGAGTCCGGCTAGCGGGGGAGCGGACGAGCAGTACTTC.